What follows are 2 T cell receptor beta chains derived from one specimen sequenced in a study of blood T cell repertoires in COVID-19. TCRdb keeps only in-frame clones here, not all; method: immunoSEQ multiplex PCR. The sample lists 250,000 to 350,000 clones, 70% to 90% seen once, with almost 9.5% in the top ten. The sequenced material came from peripheral blood. All receptors come from a man aged 18-30 years with active or convalescent COVID-19.

The V and J genes are TRBV9 and TRBJ1-2, with D maybe TRBD1 (5 bases). The CDR3 extends over 12 amino acids. The V and J ends lost 5 bases and 8 bases respectively, with 13 bases between them. Germline V gene sequence: CDR1 SGDLS, CDR2 YYNGEE. This CDR3 is CASSVGGWGYTF. The DNA of the CDR3 is TGTGCCAGCAGTGTCGGGGGTTGGGGCTACACCTTC.

This sequence joins TRBV3-1 (or the pseudogene TRBV3-2) and TRBJ2-2; D is undetermined. This CDR3 region has 13 residues. V lost 3 bases, J lost 4 bases, and 6 bases lay in between. Germline-derived CDR1 and CDR2 are LGHDT and YNNKEL (reference sequence). The DNA for the CDR3 is TGTGCCAGCAGCCAGAGAGGCACCGGGGAGCTGTTTTTT. Its translation: CASSQRGTGELFF.